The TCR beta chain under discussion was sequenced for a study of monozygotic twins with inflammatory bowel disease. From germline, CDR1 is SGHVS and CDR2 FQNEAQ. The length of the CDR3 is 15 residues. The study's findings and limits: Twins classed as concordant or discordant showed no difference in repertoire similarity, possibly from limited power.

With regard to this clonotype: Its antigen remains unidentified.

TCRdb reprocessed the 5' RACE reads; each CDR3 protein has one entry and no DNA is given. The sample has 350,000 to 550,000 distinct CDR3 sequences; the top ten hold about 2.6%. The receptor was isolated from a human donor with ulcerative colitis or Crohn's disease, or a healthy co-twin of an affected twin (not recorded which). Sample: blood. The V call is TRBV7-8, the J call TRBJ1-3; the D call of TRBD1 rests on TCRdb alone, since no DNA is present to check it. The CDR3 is CASSLDSGAGNTIYF.